The rows below give T cell receptor beta chains drawn from one sample of a study of T-cell reconstitution after alpha-beta-depleted transplantation in children. TCRdb reanalysed the PCR reads using MiXCR and keeps one entry per CDR3 protein. The sample carries 530,000 or so distinct CDR3 sequences, 20% to 30% recorded once. The sequenced sample was PBMCs, obtained before TCRalphabeta/CD19-depleted stem cell transplant. All receptors derive from a boy younger than two with Wiskott-Aldrich syndrome, due to receive a stem cell transplant. Each CDR3 is given with its conserved first and last residue. The D gene is left open where the match is weak. Only some rows state a clone size, as once, few, many or a class for expanded clones.

TRBJ2-7 TRBD1 TRBV7-8 few CASSSLKGQDYEQYF TGTGCCAGCAGCTCCCTCAAGGGACAGGACTACGAGCAGTACTTC
TRBJ2-1 . TRBV27 . CASSFQGGGSNEQFF TGTGCCAGCAGTTTTCAAGGGGGCGGGAGTAATGAGCAGTTCTTC
TRBJ2-7 TRBD2 TRBV18 few CASSPTLAGGEQYF TGTGCCAGCTCACCGACACTAGCGGGAGGGGAGCAGTACTTC
TRBJ2-1 . TRBV7-9 few CASSLLGSGELNNEQFF TGTGCCAGCAGCTTATTGGGTTCGGGAGAATTGAACAATGAGCAGTTCTTC
TRBJ1-2 TRBD1 TRBV12-3/TRBV12-4 . CASSLTGTEGYTF TGTGCCAGCAGTTTAACCGGGACAGAGGGCTACACCTTC
TRBJ2-7 TRBD2 TRBV20-1 few CSASGAGIKEQYF TGCAGTGCTAGCGGAGCGGGAATAAAGGAGCAGTACTTC
TRBJ2-7 TRBD2 TRBV7-9 . CASSPTSGRNEQYF TGTGCCAGCAGCCCTACTAGCGGGAGGAACGAGCAGTACTTC
TRBJ2-3 . TRBV27 few CASSLDTSRTDTQYF TGTGCCAGCAGTTTGGACACCTCTCGCACAGATACGCAGTATTTT
TRBJ2-5 . TRBV28 few CASTPRGLRETQYF TGTGCCAGCACTCCCAGGGGTCTTCGAGAGACCCAGTACTTC
TRBJ2-3 . TRBV27 . CASSFTYTDTQYF TGTGCCAGCAGTTTTACGTACACAGATACGCAGTATTTT
TRBJ2-1 TRBD2 TRBV6-5 once CASSYILLAGGHEQFF TGTGCCAGCAGTTACATCTTGCTAGCGGGAGGGCATGAGCAGTTCTTC
TRBJ1-5 . TRBV14 . CASSQPGQPQHF TGTGCCAGCAGCCAACCAGGCCAGCCCCAGCATTTT
TRBJ1-3 TRBD1 TRBV7-9 few CASSSGQGSASGNTIYF TGTGCCAGCAGCTCTGGACAGGGGAGTGCCTCTGGAAACACCATATATTTT
TRBJ2-1 TRBD2 TRBV14 few CASSPTSVDNEQFF TGTGCCAGCAGCCCGACTAGCGTTGACAATGAGCAGTTCTTC
TRBJ2-3 . TRBV21-1 . CASSEKRPRGRGTDTQYF TGTGCCAGCAGCGAAAAACGTCCCAGGGGCCGGGGCACAGATACGCAGTATTTT
TRBJ1-1 . TRBV27 few CASSLRQAGEAFF TGTGCCAGCAGTTTAAGACAGGCCGGTGAAGCTTTCTTT
TRBJ1-1 . TRBV29-1 . CSVAARMNTEAFF TGCAGCGTTGCAGCCAGGATGAACACTGAAGCTTTCTTT
TRBJ1-3 . TRBV9 . CASSVGGLPSGNTIYF TGTGCCAGCAGCGTAGGAGGCCTCCCATCTGGAAACACCATATATTTT
TRBJ1-4 TRBD1 TRBV20-1 few CSAVTFKGQGATNEKLFF TGCAGTGCTGTGACATTCAAGGGACAGGGTGCAACTAATGAAAAACTGTTTTTT
TRBJ2-3 TRBD2 TRBV29-1 . CSVREGLASADTQYF TGCAGCGTTCGGGAGGGACTAGCGAGCGCAGATACGCAGTATTTT
TRBJ1-5 . TRBV19 few CASSKRNQPQHF TGTGCCAGTAGTAAAAGAAATCAGCCCCAGCATTTT
TRBJ1-1 TRBD1 TRBV7-8 few CASSLRSPGQGVMNTEAFF TGTGCCAGCAGCTTACGGTCTCCGGGACAGGGTGTCATGAACACTGAAGCTTTCTTT
TRBJ2-1 . TRBV20-1 once CSASGDPNFGQFF TGCAGTGCTAGCGGGGATCCCAATTTTGGGCAGTTCTTC
TRBJ1-1 . TRBV12-3/TRBV12-4 few CASSLGGPGTEAFF TGTGCCAGCAGCCTTGGGGGCCCAGGCACTGAAGCTTTCTTT
TRBJ2-5 TRBD2 TRBV5-1 many CASSLSGNQETQYF TGTGCCAGCAGTTTAAGCGGGAACCAAGAGACCCAGTACTTC
TRBJ2-2 TRBD1 TRBV7-3 few CASSSTGGPGELFF TGTGCCAGCAGCTCGACAGGGGGTCCCGGGGAGCTGTTTTTT
TRBJ2-1 TRBD2 TRBV28 few CASSLLGGLAENNEQFF TGTGCCAGCAGTTTATTAGGGGGACTAGCGGAAAACAATGAGCAGTTCTTC
TRBJ2-5 TRBD1 TRBV3-1 few CASSPRTGEFETQYF TGTGCCAGCAGCCCCAGGACAGGGGAGTTCGAGACCCAGTACTTC
TRBJ2-3 . TRBV5-1 . CASSLDLAGAADTQYF TGCGCCAGCAGCTTGGACCTGGCTGGCGCGGCAGATACGCAGTATTTT
TRBJ1-2 TRBD1 TRBV20-1 . CSARSDRGLISYTF TGCAGTGCTAGATCGGACAGGGGGCTTATTAGCTACACCTTC
TRBJ2-2 . TRBV5-1 few CASSPRGVNTGELFF TGCGCCAGCAGCCCTCGGGGTGTGAACACCGGGGAGCTGTTTTTT
TRBJ2-5 . TRBV29-1 few CSVNDLQETQYF TGCAGCGTCAATGACTTACAAGAGACCCAGTACTTC
TRBJ2-1 . TRBV29-1 many CSASDGSYNEQFF TGCAGCGCCTCGGACGGTTCCTACAATGAGCAGTTCTTC
TRBJ1-2 TRBD1 TRBV12-3/TRBV12-4 . CASSLGLGQGARDYGYTF TGTGCCAGCAGTTTAGGTCTAGGACAGGGGGCTCGTGACTATGGCTACACCTTC
TRBJ1-2 TRBD1 TRBV6-1 few CASSETGGATHGYTF TGTGCCAGCAGTGAAACAGGGGGAGCTACCCATGGCTACACCTTC
TRBJ2-5 . TRBV20-1 . CSAQLGETQYF TGCAGTGCTCAACTAGGGGAGACCCAGTACTTC
TRBJ2-1 . TRBV4-2 . CASSPQTTRGYNEQFF TGTGCCAGCAGCCCCCAAACCACTAGGGGCTACAATGAGCAGTTCTTC
TRBJ2-3 TRBD1 TRBV20-1 . CSARTGTADTDTQYF TGCAGTGCTAGAACCGGGACAGCAGACACAGATACGCAGTATTTT
TRBJ2-7 . TRBV5-6 few CASSLDAVRYEQYF TGTGCCAGCAGCTTGGATGCAGTCCGCTACGAGCAGTACTTC
TRBJ2-7 TRBD1 TRBV5-1 . CASSGQGALSEQYF TGCGCCAGCAGCGGACAGGGGGCGCTGTCGGAGCAGTACTTC
TRBJ2-3 . TRBV5-1 few CASSLADSYTDTQYF TGCGCCAGCAGCTTGGCCGACTCGTACACAGATACGCAGTATTTT
TRBJ2-3 . TRBV27 once CASSLILDNTQYF TGTGCCAGCAGTTTGATACTTGATAATACGCAGTATTTT
TRBJ2-3 TRBD2 TRBV19 few CASSITSGRKIDTQYF TGTGCCAGTAGTATAACCAGCGGGAGAAAGATAGATACGCAGTATTTT
TRBJ2-3 . TRBV5-1 few CASSITGPSDTQYF TGCGCCAGCAGCATAACAGGTCCGTCAGATACGCAGTATTTT
TRBJ2-7 TRBD2 TRBV9 many CASSVVGLAGDEQYF TGTGCCAGCAGCGTAGTGGGACTAGCGGGAGACGAGCAGTACTTC
TRBJ1-2 . TRBV4-1 . CASSHPFGDDGYTF TGCGCCAGCAGCCATCCCTTCGGGGATGATGGCTACACCTTC
TRBJ1-5 . TRBV10-3 few CAIRDQQGGNQPQHF TGTGCCATCCGAGATCAACAGGGAGGGAATCAGCCCCAGCATTTT
TRBJ2-3 TRBD1 TRBV5-1 many CASSFGQGDTQYF TGCGCCAGCAGCTTCGGACAGGGAGATACGCAGTATTTT
TRBJ2-1 . TRBV20-1 few CSARDLRNRRDNEQFF TGCAGTGCTAGAGACCTACGGAACAGACGTGACAATGAGCAGTTCTTC
TRBJ2-2 . TRBV7-7 few CASSPHPTGELFF TGTGCCAGCAGCCCCCACCCCACCGGGGAGCTGTTTTTT